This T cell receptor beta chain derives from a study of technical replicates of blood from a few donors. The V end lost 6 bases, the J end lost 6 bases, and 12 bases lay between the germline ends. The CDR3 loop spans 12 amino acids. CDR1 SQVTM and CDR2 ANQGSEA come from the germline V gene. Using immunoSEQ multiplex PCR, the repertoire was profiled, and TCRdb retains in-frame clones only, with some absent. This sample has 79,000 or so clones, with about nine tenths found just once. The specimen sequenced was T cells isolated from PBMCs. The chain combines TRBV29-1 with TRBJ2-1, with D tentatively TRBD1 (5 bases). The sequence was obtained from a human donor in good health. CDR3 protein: CSVIAGINEQFF. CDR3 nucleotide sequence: TGCAGCGTAATCGCAGGGATCAATGAGCAGTTCTTC.